This T cell receptor beta chain was recovered during a study of response to subunit inactivated influenza vaccine. Study-wide results and caveats: Authors proposed each seasonal influenza vaccination draws in few new T cells.

TCRdb independently ran MiXCR on the RT-PCR reads; one entry per CDR3 protein. The sample yields about half a million distinct CDR3 sequences, around 8% seen once. Per the germline V gene, CDR1 is SGHAT and CDR2 is FQNNGV. V lost 2 bases to trimming and J lost 6 bases, with 14 bases between them. The CDR3 has 15 amino acids. Only a few counts were recorded for this clonotype. The antigen is not known. This TCR was recovered from a man between 50 and 75 years old who received an inactivated influenza vaccine. Material: PBMCs from blood, obtained less than 30 months after vaccination. The gene calls are TRBV11-2 and TRBJ1-5; TRBD1 is a possible D gene (5 bases). This CDR3 reads CASSLLGAPGQPQHF. In nucleotides, the CDR3 is TGTGCCAGCAGCTTACTAGGGGCCCCCGGTCAGCCCCAGCATTTT.